A single sample gave rise to the 27 T cell receptor beta chains below, sequenced in a study of shared clonotypes between healthy human individuals. Sequencing used immunoSEQ multiplex PCR; TCRdb keeps in-frame clones, though not all of them. The repertoire holds about 520,000 clones, with approximately 95% as singletons. Input material: naive CD4+ T cells sorted from blood. This sample's subset: CD45RA+ positively selected. The source of these receptors is a woman aged 25 to 39 in good health.

The V and J genes are TRBV25-1 and TRBJ2-7; D is unresolved. The CDR3 is 14 amino acids. The germline V and J ends were trimmed by 3 bases and 5 bases, with 14 bases remaining between them. In germline, CDR1 is MGHDK, CDR2 SYGVNS. The CDR3 DNA reads as TGTGCCAGCAGTGATCATCTAGGATTAAACGAGCAGTACTTC. Amino acid sequence: CASSDHLGLNEQYF.

The V and J genes are TRBV5-1 and TRBJ2-7; no firm D call. Trimming left V 2 bases short and J 0 bases short, with 9 bases between. Germline CDR1 is SGHRS and CDR2 is YFSETQ. CDR3 length equals 14 residues. The CDR3 is CASSFDVNSYEQYF. In DNA form, the CDR3 reads TGCGCCAGCAGCTTCGACGTGAACTCCTACGAGCAGTACTTC.

This chain joins TRBV5-4 and TRBJ1-2; 11 bases align to TRBD1. The germline V gene has CDR1 SGHNT and CDR2 YYREEE (reference sequence). J was trimmed by 7 bases and V by 1 base; bases with no gene match: 6. The CDR3 loop spans 15 amino acids. In nucleotides, the CDR3 is TGTGCCAGCAGCTTGACCGGACAGGGGGCTAGTGGCTACACCTTC. Residues: CASSLTGQGASGYTF.

The count of this clone is one. The chain uses TRBV5-8 and TRBJ2-1, with a possible D match to TRBD2 (5 bases). The CDR3 is made up of 14 amino acids. Germline-derived CDR1 and CDR2 are SGHTS and YDEGEE. The V end was cut by 2 bases, the J end by 10 bases, with 16 bases between. CDR3 sequence: CASSLTSVLREQFF. CDR3 DNA sequence: TGTGCCAGCAGCTTAACTAGTGTCCTTCGGGAGCAGTTCTTC.

CDR3 in amino acids: CASSSSGETQYF. CDR3 sequence (DNA): TGCGCCAGCAGCTCATCCGGGGAGACCCAGTACTTC. This chain joins TRBV5-1 and TRBJ2-5, with D unresolved. The CDR3 totals 12 residues. V lost 3 bases, J lost 5 bases, and 8 bases lay in between. Germline-derived CDR1 and CDR2 are SGHRS and YFSETQ.

The CDR3 spells CASSHNKGGYTF. DNA for the CDR3: TGCGCCAGCAGCCACAACAAGGGTGGCTACACCTTC. The genes are TRBV4-1 and TRBJ1-2; D remains unclear. The CDR3 length is 12 residues. Trimming took 3 bases from V and 7 from J, leaving 9 bases between them. Germline V lookup: CDR1 MGHRA, CDR2 YSYEKL.

V usage is TRBV5-5 and J usage is TRBJ2-5; D is unresolved. The CDR3 consists of 13 residues. The V end lost 1 base, the J end lost 5 bases, and 9 bases lay between the germline ends. Per germline, CDR1 SGHKS and CDR2 YYEKEE (reference sequence). DNA of the CDR3: TGTGCCAGCAGCTTGTGGCACATGGAGACCCAGTACTTC. Amino acid sequence: CASSLWHMETQYF. Filled out from reference TRBV5-5 and TRBJ2-5, the complete variable domain reads DAGVTQSPTHLIKTRGQQVTLRCSPISGHKSVSWYQQVLGQGPQFIFQYYEKEERGRGNFPDRFSARQFPNYSSELNVNALLLGDSALYLCASSLWHMETQYFGPGTRLLVL.

The V gene is TRBV7-2, the J gene TRBJ2-1; no definite D call. V dropped 3 bases and J dropped 9 bases, with 9 bases sitting between them. From germline, CDR1 is SGHTA and CDR2 FQGNSA. This CDR3 has 12 residues. CDR3 loop: CASSFLGIEQFF. CDR3 nucleotides: TGTGCCAGCAGCTTTTTAGGCATTGAGCAGTTCTTC.

This clone has a single count. The chain combines TRBV27 with TRBJ2-7; possible D gene TRBD1, 5 bases. V lost 3 bases, J lost 6 bases, and 9 bases lay in between. The germline V gene encodes CDR1 MNHEY and CDR2 SMNVEV (reference sequence). CDR3 length: 12 residues. The CDR3 DNA is TGTGCCAGCAGTTTTAGGGGTGCCGAGCAGTACTTC. Translation gives CASSFRGAEQYF.

The J gene is TRBJ2-7, the V gene TRBV6-5; 9 bases map to TRBD1. V was pared by 6 bases and J by 3 bases, with 9 bases of the junction left unmatched. CDR3 size: 15 residues. The germline gives CDR1 MNHEY, CDR2 SVGAGI. The CDR3 region has the DNA TGTGCCAGCAGAGCCCCTGGACAGGGGATCTACGAGCAGTACTTC. Amino acids: CASRAPGQGIYEQYF.

This chain joins TRBV7-8 and TRBJ1-3; a weak D match, TRBD1 (5 bases). This CDR3 comprises 15 residues. Germline V lookup: CDR1 SGHVS, CDR2 FQNEAQ. Between the trimmed V and J ends, which lost 1 base and 3 bases, there was a span of 10 bases. CDR3 residues: CASSLGQPGGNTIYF. CDR3 DNA sequence: TGTGCCAGCAGCTTAGGACAGCCGGGTGGAAACACCATATATTTT.

The chain links TRBV5-6 to TRBJ2-5; D possibly corresponds to TRBD1 (5 bases). Trimming stripped 4 bases from V and 11 bases from J, with 15 bases between. Germline CDR1 SGHDT, CDR2 YYEEEE. The CDR3 has 12 residues. The CDR3 DNA sequence: TGTGCCAGCAGCCTTGGGGCCTATCAGCAGTACTTC. Translating gives CASSLGAYQQYF.

This clone was found once. The same CDR3 can be traced to other DNA sequences in this sample. CDR3 DNA: TGCGCCAGCAGCTTGGTGGGGGAAGAGACCCAGTACTTC. It translates to CASSLVGEETQYF. This sequence joins TRBV5-1 and TRBJ2-5, with D possibly being TRBD1 or TRBD2 (5 bases each). Germline CDR1 and CDR2: SGHRS and YFSETQ. V lost 0 bases and J lost 3, with 6 bases in between. This CDR3 has 13 residues.

This clone occurred once. The rearrangement joins TRBV5-1 to TRBJ2-3, with TRBD2 as a possible D gene (6 bases). CDR1 and CDR2 (germline): SGHRS, YFSETQ. The ends were cut back, 4 bases at V and 1 base at J, with 19 bases in the middle. This CDR3 has 17 amino acids. CDR3 DNA sequence: TGCGCCAGCAGCCATCCCCCGGCGGGATGGGGCACAGATACGCAGTATTTT. This gives the protein CASSHPPAGWGTDTQYF.

This sequence joins TRBV5-1 and TRBJ2-1, with a weak D call TRBD2 (6 bases). CDR1 is SGHRS and CDR2 is YFSETQ in the germline V gene. V was shortened by 4 bases and J by 0 bases, with 17 bases between the two germline ends. The CDR3 loop spans 17 amino acids. The CDR3 bases are TGCGCCAGCAGCCTGGGGGAGCGGGCTCGCTCCTACAATGAGCAGTTCTTC. Translating it yields CASSLGERARSYNEQFF.

The chain is built from TRBV23-1 and TRBJ1-1, with D tentatively TRBD1 (6 bases). TRBV23-1 is sorted into the ORF group, with uncertain function. The CDR3 extends over 12 amino acids. V was cut by 7 bases and J by 7 bases, with 13 bases left in between. CDR3: CASTKKQGEAFF. The CDR3 DNA follows: TGCGCCAGCACCAAAAAACAGGGTGAAGCTTTCTTT.

This rearrangement joins TRBV19 to TRBJ2-3; D is ambiguous. The V gene's germline CDR1 is LNHDA and CDR2 SQIVND (reference sequence). This CDR3 comprises 12 residues. With 3 bases removed from V and 5 bases from J, the gap between germline ends came to 6 bases. This chain's CDR3 is CASSIPEDTQYF. DNA of the CDR3: TGTGCCAGTAGTATCCCCGAAGATACGCAGTATTTT.

The CDR3 DNA sequence: TGCGCCAGCAGCCGCATCCAGGGGGCTTGGGACACCGGGGAGCTGTTTTTT. The encoded protein is CASSRIQGAWDTGELFF. The V call is TRBV4-1, the J call TRBJ2-2; TRBD1 agrees at 8 bases. The V and J ends lost 4 bases and 3 bases, in that order; junction bases with no gene match: 10. CDR3 length: 17 amino acids. Germline CDR1 and CDR2: MGHRA and YSYEKL.

The chain joins TRBV7-6 to TRBJ2-7; 7 bases fit TRBD1. The CDR3 is 13 amino acids. The trim removed 3 bases at V and 5 bases at J, leaving 4 bases unmatched. Germline V lookup: CDR1 SGHVS, CDR2 FNYEAQ. The CDR3 loop reads CASSFEQGNEQYF. CDR3 coding DNA: TGTGCCAGCAGCTTCGAACAGGGGAACGAGCAGTACTTC. The full variable domain, completed using reference TRBV7-6 and TRBJ2-7, is GAGVSQSPRYKVTKRGQDVALRCDPISGHVSLYWYRQALGQGPEFLTYFNYEAQQDKSGLPNDRFSAERPEGSISTLTIQRTEQRDSAMYRCASSFEQGNEQYFGPGTRLTVT.

This clone was recorded once. This chain uses TRBV5-4 with TRBJ2-1; 9 positions agree with TRBD2. CDR3 length: 14 amino acids. In germline, CDR1 is SGHNT, CDR2 YYREEE (reference sequence). The J segment lost 8 bases and the V segment lost 6 bases, leaving 9 bases of the junction unmatched. The CDR3 region is CASTPGTSSDEQFF. CDR3 coding DNA: TGTGCCAGCACGCCCGGGACTAGCAGCGATGAGCAGTTCTTC.

This clone was counted a few times. This chain connects TRBV7-9 to TRBJ2-7; 8 bases are shared with TRBD1. The CDR3 runs 16 residues. Germline assignment: CDR1 SEHNR and CDR2 FQNEAQ (reference sequence). J lost 0 bases, V lost 5 bases, and 9 bases had no gene match. CDR3 in DNA: TGTGCCAGCAGCCCTGGACAGGGATCAGGCTCCTACGAGCAGTACTTC. This sequence encodes CASSPGQGSGSYEQYF.

The chain recombines TRBV4-2 with TRBJ1-1; TRBD1 might be the D (5 bases). The germline CDR1 and CDR2 sequences are LGHNA and YNFKEQ. This CDR3 is built from 15 residues. V lost 3 bases, J lost 1 base, and 12 bases lay in between. The CDR3 sequence is CASSQYHTGNTEAFF. CDR3 bases: TGTGCCAGCAGCCAGTATCATACAGGGAACACTGAAGCTTTCTTT.

This rearrangement joins TRBV5-6 to TRBJ2-2; D is perhaps TRBD2 (5 bases). Germline CDR1 reads SGHDT; CDR2 reads YYEEEE. V was shortened by 2 bases and J by 0 bases, with 11 bases between the two germline ends. This CDR3 is 16 amino acids long. CDR3: CASSFVDGANTGELFF. In nucleotides, the CDR3 is TGTGCCAGCAGCTTTGTGGACGGGGCGAACACCGGGGAGCTGTTTTTT.

V gene TRBV19 combines with J gene TRBJ1-5, with 7 positions matching TRBD1. The CDR3 length is 15 residues. J gave up 3 bases and V 3 bases, and 5 bases lay outside the gene matches. Per the germline V gene, CDR1 is LNHDA and CDR2 is SQIVND (reference sequence). CDR3 sequence (DNA): TGTGCCAGTAGTATGCAGACAGGGACCAATCAGCCCCAGCATTTT. Its protein product is CASSMQTGTNQPQHF.

This chain joins TRBV28 and TRBJ2-7; possible D gene TRBD2, 5 bases. Germline V gene lookup returns CDR1 MDHEN and CDR2 SYDVKM. V was cut by 2 bases and J by 4 bases, with 12 bases left in between. This CDR3 has 14 amino acids. CDR3 sequence (DNA): TGTGCCAGCAGTTTACTGGGGAGTGTTTACGAGCAGTACTTC. Translating it yields CASSLLGSVYEQYF.

J is TRBJ2-1 and V is TRBV14; 14 nucleotides align to TRBD2. The germline gives CDR1 SGHDN, CDR2 FVKESK. The CDR3 totals 16 residues. V gave up 1 base and J gave up 10 bases; unmatched junction bases: 6. The CDR3 spells CASSQGGLAGGVEQFF. The CDR3 DNA is TGTGCCAGCAGCCAAGGAGGACTAGCGGGAGGTGTAGAGCAGTTCTTC.

This clone was picked up one time. The gene calls are TRBV6-6 and TRBJ2-7; a weak D match, TRBD1 (6 bases). Deletions cut 5 bases from V and 6 bases from J, with 14 bases between. This CDR3 comprises 13 residues. Germline loops: CDR1 MNHNY, CDR2 SVGAGI (reference sequence). The CDR3 DNA is TGTGCCAGCAGTGGCGTCAGGGGTGGCGAGCAGTACTTC. Its translation is CASSGVRGGEQYF.